This T cell receptor (beta chain) was observed in a study of pediatric ulcerative colitis. Study-wide results and caveats: Ulcerative colitis patients shared more blood-rectal clones than controls.

The CDR3 loop spans 12 amino acids. In germline, CDR1 is SNHLY, CDR2 FYNNEI. Trimming took 3 bases from V and 3 from J, leaving 3 bases between them. Samples were sequenced at Survey level, maximum 500,000 reads. TCRdb keeps only in-frame clones here, not all; method: immunoSEQ multiplex PCR. This sample has 54,000 or so clones, with about 89% found just once. Of note for this clone: Its antigen is undetermined.

J is TRBJ1-3 and V is TRBV2; D is undetermined. This sequence was found in a boy aged 5-17 years who was a control in a study of pediatric ulcerative colitis. Material for sequencing was blood. The CDR3 DNA follows: TGTGCCAGCAGTGACAGTGGAAACACCATATATTTT. Amino acids: CASSDSGNTIYF.